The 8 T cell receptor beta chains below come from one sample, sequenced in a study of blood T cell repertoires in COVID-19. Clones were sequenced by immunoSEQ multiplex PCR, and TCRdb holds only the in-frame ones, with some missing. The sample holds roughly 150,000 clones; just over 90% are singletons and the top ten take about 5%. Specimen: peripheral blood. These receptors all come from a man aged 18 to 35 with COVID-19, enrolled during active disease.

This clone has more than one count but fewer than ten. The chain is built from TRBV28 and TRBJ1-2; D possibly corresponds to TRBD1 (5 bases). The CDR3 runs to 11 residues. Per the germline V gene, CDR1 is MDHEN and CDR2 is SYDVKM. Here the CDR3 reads CAGAGIDGYTF. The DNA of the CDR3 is TGTGCTGGGGCAGGGATTGACGGCTACACCTTC.

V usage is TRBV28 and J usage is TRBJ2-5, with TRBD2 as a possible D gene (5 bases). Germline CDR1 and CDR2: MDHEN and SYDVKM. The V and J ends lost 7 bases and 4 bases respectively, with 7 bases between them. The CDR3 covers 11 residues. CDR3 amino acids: CASNAGETQYF. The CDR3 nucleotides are TGTGCCAGCAATGCGGGAGAGACCCAGTACTTC.

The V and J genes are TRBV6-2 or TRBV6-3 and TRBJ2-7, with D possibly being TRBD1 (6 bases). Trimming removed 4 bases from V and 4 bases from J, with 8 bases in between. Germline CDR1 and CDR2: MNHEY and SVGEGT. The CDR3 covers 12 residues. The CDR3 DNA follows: TGTGCCAGCAGTTGGGACATATACGAGCAGTACTTC. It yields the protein CASSWDIYEQYF.

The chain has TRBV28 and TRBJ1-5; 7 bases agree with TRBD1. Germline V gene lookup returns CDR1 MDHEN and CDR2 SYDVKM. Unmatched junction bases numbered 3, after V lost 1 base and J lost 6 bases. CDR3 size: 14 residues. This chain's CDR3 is CASSLLSGGQPQHF. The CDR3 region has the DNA TGTGCCAGCAGTTTATTGTCAGGGGGTCAGCCCCAGCATTTT.

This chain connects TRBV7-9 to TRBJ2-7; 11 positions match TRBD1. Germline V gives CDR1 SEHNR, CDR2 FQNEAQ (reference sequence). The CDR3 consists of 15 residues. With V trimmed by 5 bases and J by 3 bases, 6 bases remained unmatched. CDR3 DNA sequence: TGTGCCAGCAGCCCGCCCGGGACAGGGGGCTACGAGCAGTACTTC. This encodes CASSPPGTGGYEQYF.

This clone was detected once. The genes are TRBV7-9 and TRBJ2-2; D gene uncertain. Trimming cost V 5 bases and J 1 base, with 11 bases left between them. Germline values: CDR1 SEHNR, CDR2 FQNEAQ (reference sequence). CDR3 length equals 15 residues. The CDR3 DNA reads TGTGCCAGCAGCCTTGACTTCCTGAACACCGGGGAGCTGTTTTTT. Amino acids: CASSLDFLNTGELFF.

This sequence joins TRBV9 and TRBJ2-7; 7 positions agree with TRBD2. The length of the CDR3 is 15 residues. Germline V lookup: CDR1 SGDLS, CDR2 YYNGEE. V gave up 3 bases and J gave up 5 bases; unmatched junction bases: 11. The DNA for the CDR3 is TGTGCCAGCAGCGCGACCCCCGGGAGGTACCACGAGCAGTACTTC. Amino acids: CASSATPGRYHEQYF.

In DNA, the CDR3 is TGTGCCTACAATACAGGGCTCTCTGGAAACACCATATATTTT. Translated: CAYNTGLSGNTIYF. The gene calls are TRBV30 and TRBJ1-3; perhaps TRBD1 as D (6 bases). The CDR3 is made up of 14 amino acids. CDR1 is GTSNPN and CDR2 is SVGIG in the germline V gene (reference sequence). V dropped 7 bases and J dropped 0 bases, with 13 bases sitting between them.